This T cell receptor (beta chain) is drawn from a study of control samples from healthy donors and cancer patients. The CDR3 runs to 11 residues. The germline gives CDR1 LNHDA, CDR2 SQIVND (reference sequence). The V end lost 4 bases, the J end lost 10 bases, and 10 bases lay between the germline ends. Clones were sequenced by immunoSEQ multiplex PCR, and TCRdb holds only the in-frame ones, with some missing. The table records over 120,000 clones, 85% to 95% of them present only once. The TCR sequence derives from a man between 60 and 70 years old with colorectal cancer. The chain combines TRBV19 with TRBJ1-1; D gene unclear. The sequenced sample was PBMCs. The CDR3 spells CASSSGSPAFF. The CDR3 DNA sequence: TGTGCCAGTAGTAGCGGGTCGCCAGCTTTCTTT. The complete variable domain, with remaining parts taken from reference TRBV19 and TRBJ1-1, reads DGGITQSPKYLFRKEGQNVTLSCEQNLNHDAMYWYRQDPGQGLRLIYYSQIVNDFQKGDIAEGYSVSREKKESFPLTVTSAQKNPTAFYLCASSSGSPAFFGQGTRLTVV.